This note documents a single TCR beta chain sequence. Its antigen is not identified. This sample was included in a study of cytomegalovirus exposure and HLA in healthy donors. The PCR had 60 Vbeta and 13 Jbeta primers. TCRdb keeps only in-frame clones here, not all; method: immunoSEQ multiplex PCR. This table holds about 160,000 clones, around four fifths found once. Regarding the study as a whole: Earlier analysis found most TCR beta V segments productive about 87% or about 30% of the time.

Source material: PBMCs. This clonotype was sampled from a man aged 18-30 years in good health and CMV-seropositive.

The CDR3 DNA reads TGTGCCAGCAATCGCCAGGGAGGTAACTATGGCTACACCTTC. Translating it yields CASNRQGGNYGYTF. The rearrangement joins TRBV2 to TRBJ1-2; possibly TRBD1 for D (5 bases). Germline CDR1 and CDR2: SNHLY and FYNNEI. The V end lost 7 bases, the J end lost 1 base, and 13 bases lay between the germline ends. This CDR3 has 14 amino acids. Filled out from reference TRBV2 and TRBJ1-2, the complete variable domain reads EPEVTQTPSHQVTQMGQEVILRCVPISNHLYFYWYRQILGQKVEFLVSFYNNEISEKSEIFDDQFSVERPDGSNFTLKIRSTKLEDSAMYFCASNRQGGNYGYTFGSGTRLTVV.